The clone carrying this T cell receptor beta chain has only a few counts. The antigen is not known. Using immunoSEQ multiplex PCR, the repertoire was profiled, and TCRdb retains in-frame clones only, with some absent. The sample shows 150,000 to 200,000 clones, around 86% of them seen only once. The sample originates from a study of T cell responses to AZD1222 COVID-19 vaccine. Whole-study results and caveats: Spike regions recognized by vaccine-associated CD4 TCRs spanned the protein, led by 160-218 and 743-854. Spike-specific TCR repertoires showed rising breadth and depth after two AZD1222 doses.

V shed 4 bases and J 0 bases; nucleotides not matched to a gene: 4. The CDR3 is 15 residues long. Germline loops: CDR1 SNHLY, CDR2 FYNNEI. Sequenced material: peripheral blood, taken on day 0 of MenACWY control vaccination. The chain employs TRBV2 and TRBJ2-3; 7 bases fit TRBD2. The TCR comes from an adult in good health. The CDR3 bases are TGTGCCAGCAGTGGAGTCGGGGGGAGCACAGATACGCAGTATTTT. Its translation: CASSGVGGSTDTQYF.